Listed below are T cell receptor beta chains from one sample, sequenced in a study of T cell repertoires in cytomegalovirus infection. TCRdb reprocessed the reads with MiXCR, giving one entry per CDR3 protein. The repertoire includes some 300,000 distinct CDR3 sequences, roughly 15% of them detected once, and around 12% sits in the top ten. Sequencing was carried out using PBMCs. These TCRs come from a human donor in good health (CMV status not recorded). Some clones in this sample may be carry-over from other donors' samples. Each CDR3 is given with its conserved first and last residue. The order of the fields is CDR3 protein, CDR3 DNA, clone size, V gene, D gene, J gene. The D gene is left open where the match is weak. Expanded clones are given a class, and other clones once, few, many or no size at all.

CDR3aa: CASTPLGLAQPQHF; CDR3nt: TGTGCCAGTACCCCATTGGGCCTCGCTCAGCCCCAGCATTTT; abundance: .; v_gene: TRBV19; d_gene: .; j_gene: TRBJ1-5
CDR3aa: CASSQDTGVTYNSPLHF; CDR3nt: TGCGCCAGCAGCCAAGATACGGGGGTCACCTATAATTCACCCCTCCACTTT; abundance: .; v_gene: TRBV4-1; d_gene: .; j_gene: TRBJ1-6
CDR3aa: CASSLGPSRYGKLFF; CDR3nt: TGTGCCAGCAGCTTAGGTCCGTCAAGGTACGGAAAACTGTTTTTT; abundance: many; v_gene: TRBV7-9; d_gene: .; j_gene: TRBJ1-4
CDR3aa: CATSRKTVNTEAFF; CDR3nt: TGTGCCACCAGCAGGAAGACAGTGAACACTGAAGCTTTCTTT; abundance: few; v_gene: TRBV15; d_gene: .; j_gene: TRBJ1-1
CDR3aa: CASSLDYRDTNF; CDR3nt: TGTGCCAGCAGCTTAGATTACCGGGACACCAACTTC; abundance: few; v_gene: TRBV7-9; d_gene: .; j_gene: TRBJ2-7
CDR3aa: CASSLYQGKSGYTF; CDR3nt: TGTGCCAGCAGTTTGTACCAGGGGAAGAGTGGCTACACCTTC; abundance: .; v_gene: TRBV5-4; d_gene: .; j_gene: TRBJ1-2
CDR3aa: CASSSDRESEAFF; CDR3nt: TGTGCCAGTAGTTCGGACAGGGAGAGTGAAGCTTTCTTT; abundance: .; v_gene: TRBV19; d_gene: TRBD1; j_gene: TRBJ1-1
CDR3aa: CASSYQGQGDSPLHF; CDR3nt: TGTGCCAGCAGTTACCAGGGACAGGGCGATTCACCCCTCCACTTT; abundance: few; v_gene: TRBV6-6; d_gene: TRBD1; j_gene: TRBJ1-6
CDR3aa: CASSLGSGGGKTQYF; CDR3nt: TGTGCCAGCAGTTTGGGTAGCGGGGGTGGGAAGACCCAGTACTTC; abundance: many; v_gene: TRBV12-3/TRBV12-4; d_gene: TRBD2; j_gene: TRBJ2-5
CDR3aa: CASSLGGVGDEDTQYF; CDR3nt: TGTGCCAGCAGCTTAGGGGGGGTAGGGGACGAAGATACGCAGTATTTT; abundance: .; v_gene: TRBV11-3; d_gene: .; j_gene: TRBJ2-3
CDR3aa: CSARRPSGGNTDTQYF; CDR3nt: TGCAGTGCTAGGAGGCCGAGCGGGGGCAACACAGATACGCAGTATTTT; abundance: few; v_gene: TRBV20-1; d_gene: TRBD2; j_gene: TRBJ2-3
CDR3aa: CASTELGGETQYF; CDR3nt: TGTGCCAGCACCGAACTAGGTGGGGAGACCCAGTACTTC; abundance: .; v_gene: TRBV28; d_gene: .; j_gene: TRBJ2-5
CDR3aa: CASRGGSEDTQYF; CDR3nt: TGTGCCAGCAGAGGGGGCAGCGAGGATACGCAGTATTTT; abundance: few; v_gene: TRBV6-1; d_gene: TRBD1; j_gene: TRBJ2-3
CDR3aa: CSAPPGPGTASGGAGTDTQYF; CDR3nt: TGCAGTGCTCCACCTGGGCCGGGCACGGCTAGCGGGGGGGCGGGCACAGATACGCAGTATTTT; abundance: few; v_gene: TRBV20-1; d_gene: TRBD2; j_gene: TRBJ2-3
CDR3aa: CASSSPAGANVLTF; CDR3nt: TGTGCCAGCAGCAGTCCGGCTGGGGCCAACGTCCTGACTTTC; abundance: .; v_gene: TRBV28; d_gene: .; j_gene: TRBJ2-6
CDR3aa: CAISFGLANEQFF; CDR3nt: TGTGCCATCAGTTTTGGGCTAGCTAATGAGCAGTTCTTC; abundance: many; v_gene: TRBV10-3; d_gene: .; j_gene: TRBJ2-1
CDR3aa: CASSSGGILGHEQFF; CDR3nt: TGTGCCAGCAGTTCTGGGGGTATCCTGGGGCATGAGCAGTTCTTC; abundance: .; v_gene: TRBV28; d_gene: .; j_gene: TRBJ2-1
CDR3aa: CASSPPGEGETQYF; CDR3nt: TGTGCCAGCTCACCACCAGGGGAAGGGGAGACCCAGTACTTC; abundance: many; v_gene: TRBV18; d_gene: .; j_gene: TRBJ2-5
CDR3aa: CASSLSWGLNTEAFF; CDR3nt: TGTGCCAGCAGCTTAAGTTGGGGGTTGAACACTGAAGCTTTCTTT; abundance: many; v_gene: TRBV7-2; d_gene: .; j_gene: TRBJ1-1
CDR3aa: CASSLVLSAEQYF; CDR3nt: TGTGCCAGCAGCTTAGTTTTGTCTGCCGAGCAGTACTTC; abundance: many; v_gene: TRBV7-2; d_gene: .; j_gene: TRBJ2-7
CDR3aa: CASRRGQGLAGELFF; CDR3nt: TGTGCCAGCCGGAGGGGGCAGGGGCTGGCCGGGGAGCTGTTTTTT; abundance: many; v_gene: TRBV25-1; d_gene: .; j_gene: TRBJ2-2
CDR3aa: CASSPGGINSPLHF; CDR3nt: TGTGCCAGCAGTCCAGGGGGCATCAATTCACCCCTCCACTTT; abundance: many; v_gene: TRBV12-3/TRBV12-4; d_gene: TRBD1; j_gene: TRBJ1-6
CDR3aa: CASSQTGYSNQPQHF; CDR3nt: TGTGCCAGCAGTCAGACAGGGTATAGCAATCAGCCCCAGCATTTT; abundance: few; v_gene: TRBV12-3/TRBV12-4; d_gene: TRBD1; j_gene: TRBJ1-5
CDR3aa: CASSGSPLNEQFF; CDR3nt: TGTGCCAGCAGCGGGTCCCCTTTGAATGAGCAGTTCTTC; abundance: .; v_gene: TRBV5-6; d_gene: .; j_gene: TRBJ2-1
CDR3aa: CASSITETGIVDTQYF; CDR3nt: TGTGCCAGTAGTATCACGGAGACAGGGATAGTGGATACGCAGTATTTT; abundance: few; v_gene: TRBV19; d_gene: TRBD1; j_gene: TRBJ2-3
CDR3aa: CASSWGTGASSTDTQYF; CDR3nt: TGCGCCAGCAGCTGGGGAACAGGGGCTAGTAGCACAGATACGCAGTATTTT; abundance: .; v_gene: TRBV5-1; d_gene: TRBD1; j_gene: TRBJ2-3
CDR3aa: CASSTRLQNQPQHF; CDR3nt: TGTGCCAGCAGCACCCGGCTGCAGAATCAGCCCCAGCATTTT; abundance: many; v_gene: TRBV7-2; d_gene: .; j_gene: TRBJ1-5
CDR3aa: CSASQTGGNTEAFF; CDR3nt: TGCAGCGCCTCCCAGACAGGGGGTAACACTGAAGCTTTCTTT; abundance: few; v_gene: TRBV29-1; d_gene: TRBD1; j_gene: TRBJ1-1
CDR3aa: CASSLGRQFGNEKLFF; CDR3nt: TGTGCCAGCAGCTTAGGACGTCAGTTTGGCAATGAAAAACTGTTTTTT; abundance: many; v_gene: TRBV7-8; d_gene: .; j_gene: TRBJ1-4
CDR3aa: CASSILTGGGGDTQYF; CDR3nt: TGTGCCAGTAGTATCCTGACAGGGGGCGGTGGAGATACGCAGTATTTT; abundance: few; v_gene: TRBV19; d_gene: TRBD1; j_gene: TRBJ2-3
CDR3aa: CASSTSADTQYF; CDR3nt: TGTGCCAGCAGCACAAGCGCAGATACGCAGTATTTT; abundance: few; v_gene: TRBV5-4; d_gene: .; j_gene: TRBJ2-3
CDR3aa: CASSTGEGYTF; CDR3nt: TGTGCCAGCAGTACAGGGGAGGGCTACACCTTC; abundance: .; v_gene: TRBV12-3/TRBV12-4; d_gene: TRBD1; j_gene: TRBJ1-2
CDR3aa: CASSAGTGDQPQHF; CDR3nt: TGTGCCAGCAGCGCTGGGACAGGGGATCAGCCCCAGCATTTT; abundance: .; v_gene: TRBV12-3/TRBV12-4; d_gene: TRBD1; j_gene: TRBJ1-5
CDR3aa: CASTIRLAATQYF; CDR3nt: TGTGCCAGCACCATCCGACTAGCGGCTACGCAGTATTTT; abundance: few; v_gene: TRBV6-2/TRBV6-3; d_gene: TRBD2; j_gene: TRBJ2-3
CDR3aa: CATSRSGFNYGYTF; CDR3nt: TGTGCCACCAGCAGATCAGGGTTCAACTATGGCTACACCTTC; abundance: few; v_gene: TRBV15; d_gene: .; j_gene: TRBJ1-2
CDR3aa: CASSPNDGGRETQYF; CDR3nt: TGTGCTAGCAGCCCCAATGACGGGGGGCGGGAGACCCAGTACTTC; abundance: many; v_gene: TRBV7-7; d_gene: .; j_gene: TRBJ2-5
CDR3aa: CASRHTGQGNRQYF; CDR3nt: TGTGCCAGCAGACACACCGGACAGGGGAATCGGCAGTACTTC; abundance: .; v_gene: TRBV12-3/TRBV12-4; d_gene: TRBD1; j_gene: TRBJ2-7
CDR3aa: CASSFDLTDTQYF; CDR3nt: TGTGCCAGCAGCTTTGATCTAACAGATACGCAGTATTTT; abundance: many; v_gene: TRBV7-2; d_gene: .; j_gene: TRBJ2-3
CDR3aa: CASSQEISTVTHYGYTF; CDR3nt: TGCGCCAGCAGCCAAGAGATTTCGACAGTAACCCACTATGGCTACACCTTC; abundance: .; v_gene: TRBV4-3; d_gene: .; j_gene: TRBJ1-2
CDR3aa: CASSLNGGDIRGNEQFF; CDR3nt: TGTGCCAGCAGCTTAAACGGGGGGGACATACGGGGCAATGAGCAGTTCTTC; abundance: many; v_gene: TRBV7-3; d_gene: TRBD2; j_gene: TRBJ2-1
CDR3aa: CASSGPSGSSYNEQFF; CDR3nt: TGTGCCAGCAGCGGCCCCAGCGGGAGCTCCTACAATGAGCAGTTCTTC; abundance: many; v_gene: TRBV7-9; d_gene: TRBD2; j_gene: TRBJ2-1